Each of the 18 T cell receptor beta chains below was sequenced from the same sample in a study of vaccination effects on CD4 cells after COVID-19. The table came from immunoSEQ multiplex PCR; TCRdb's copy has only in-frame clones and leaves some out. The sample lists roughly 55,000 clones; around 82% were seen once. Their target antigens are unknown. In the ViraFEST assay, antigen-specific CD4+ clonotypes were identified by expansion after peptide-pool stimulation. The culture ran for 10 days, and then CD4+ T cells were isolated. Vaccination of participants consisted of two doses of either the BNT162b2 or mRNA-1273 vaccine. This specimen was CD4+ T cells from PBMCs cultured with HCoV-OC43 spike peptides, taken after COVID-19 vaccination. The subset was: HCoV-OC43 spike overlapping peptide pool stimulation. These receptors were taken from a human donor who received a COVID-19 vaccine.

V and J are TRBV6-5 and TRBJ2-3; TRBD2 might be the D (5 bases). V gave up 9 bases and J gave up 5 bases, with 12 bases separating them. This CDR3 region has 12 residues. Germline CDR1 MNHEY, CDR2 SVGAGI. The CDR3 sequence is CASTGFLDTQYF. Here the CDR3 DNA reads TGTGCCAGTACGGGGTTCCTAGATACGCAGTATTTT.

The V call is TRBV2, the J call TRBJ2-5; D not certain. The CDR3 runs 13 residues. The germline V gene encodes CDR1 SNHLY and CDR2 FYNNEI. Trimming took 4 bases from V and 2 from J, leaving 8 bases between them. Written as DNA, the CDR3 is TGTGCCAGCAGTGGGGGTACACAAGAGACCCAGTACTTC. Translating gives CASSGGTQETQYF.

J is TRBJ1-5 and V is TRBV29-1, with 10 bases fitting TRBD1. The germline CDR1 and CDR2 sequences are SQVTM and ANQGSEA. V shed 4 bases and J 5 bases; nucleotides not matched to a gene: 2. The length of the CDR3 is 13 residues. The CDR3 region has the DNA TGCAGCGTTGGTGGGACAGGGGATCAGCCCCAGCATTTT. Translating it yields CSVGGTGDQPQHF.

The V gene is TRBV14, the J gene TRBJ1-6; D is ambiguous. The CDR3 consists of 14 residues. V was shortened by 3 bases and J by 7 bases, with 10 bases between the two germline ends. Germline CDR1 is SGHDN and CDR2 is FVKESK. The CDR3 nucleotides are TGTGCCAGCAGCCATGTTACAGAGAATTCACCCCTCCACTTT. It specifies CASSHVTENSPLHF.

The chain carries TRBV4-1 and TRBJ2-5, with D unresolved. V lost 0 bases to trimming and J lost 4 bases, with 9 bases between them. The CDR3 runs to 14 residues. Germline-derived CDR1 and CDR2 are MGHRA and YSYEKL. For the CDR3, the DNA is TGCGCCAGCAGCCAAGAAGAGTTAGCAGAGACCCAGTACTTC. This sequence encodes CASSQEELAETQYF.

The V and J genes are TRBV4-1 and TRBJ1-2; D is unclear. V lost 1 base and J 8 bases, leaving 17 bases between the germline ends. The CDR3 is 15 amino acids. CDR1 and CDR2 from the germline V gene are MGHRA and YSYEKL. CDR3 region: CASSQGVRFSRGYTF. The DNA of the CDR3 is TGCGCCAGCAGCCAAGGGGTGAGGTTCTCTAGGGGCTACACCTTC.

The chain joins TRBV6-2 or TRBV6-3 to TRBJ2-5; D not resolved. The CDR3 runs 14 residues. Germline values: CDR1 MNHEY, CDR2 SVGEGT. Trimming pared 2 bases from V and 4 bases from J, leaving 11 bases between. The CDR3 loop is CASSYPDGLETQYF. CDR3 in DNA: TGTGCCAGCAGTTACCCAGATGGGTTAGAGACCCAGTACTTC.

The rearrangement links TRBV28 to TRBJ2-2; a weak D match, TRBD1 (5 bases). The V end lost 3 bases, the J end lost 1 base, and 9 bases lay between the germline ends. The CDR3 totals 15 residues. Germline loops: CDR1 MDHEN, CDR2 SYDVKM. The CDR3: CASSLEQVNTGELFF. The CDR3 DNA follows: TGTGCCAGCAGTTTGGAACAGGTGAACACCGGGGAGCTGTTTTTT.

The chain carries TRBV18 and TRBJ2-2; perhaps TRBD2 as D (5 bases). CDR3 size: 16 residues. From germline, CDR1 is KGHSH and CDR2 LQKENI. The V end lost 3 bases, the J end lost 3 bases, and 14 bases lay between the germline ends. CDR3 region: CASSPTGNGDTGELFF. The CDR3, as DNA: TGTGCCAGCTCACCGACGGGGAACGGGGACACCGGGGAGCTGTTTTTT.

The chain has TRBV19 and TRBJ2-3; the match to TRBD2 covers 7 bases. V was clipped by 9 bases and J by 6 bases; unmatched bases: 9. The germline gives CDR1 LNHDA, CDR2 SQIVND (reference sequence). The CDR3 extends over 13 amino acids. CDR3 sequence (DNA): TGTGCCAGCGCCGAAACTAGCGTGGATACGCAGTATTTT. It yields the protein CASAETSVDTQYF.

The V and J genes are TRBV30 and TRBJ2-2; 11 bases are shared with TRBD2. Trimming took 3 bases from V and 6 from J; bases not matched to a gene: 3. Germline CDR1 is GTSNPN and CDR2 is SVGIG (reference sequence). This CDR3 comprises 14 residues. This CDR3 reads CAWSSGLAAGELFF. CDR3 nucleotide sequence: TGTGCCTGGAGCTCGGGACTAGCGGCCGGGGAGCTGTTTTTT.

This rearrangement joins TRBV6-2 or TRBV6-3 to TRBJ1-5, with D possibly TRBD1 on 6 matching bases. The germline V gene has CDR1 MNHEY and CDR2 SVGEGT. V lost 5 bases and J lost 4, with 9 bases in between. The CDR3 spans 13 residues. CDR3 DNA: TGTGCCAGCAGTCGGCAGGGGAATCAGCCCCAGCATTTT. Amino acid sequence: CASSRQGNQPQHF.

The J gene is TRBJ1-2, the V gene TRBV7-2; no clear D. V lost 5 bases, J lost 8 bases, and 18 bases lay in between. From germline, CDR1 is SGHTA and CDR2 FQGNSA. This CDR3 spans 14 amino acids. CDR3 nucleotide sequence: TGTGCCAGCAGCGGAAGAGGACCTGGAGGAGGCTACACCTTC. Its protein product is CASSGRGPGGGYTF.

V is TRBV2 and J is TRBJ2-3, with a possible D match to TRBD1 (6 bases). Germline V CDR1 and CDR2: SNHLY, FYNNEI. There are 12 residues in the CDR3. The CDR3 region has the DNA TGTGCGGTGGGGGCTAGCACAGATACGCAGTATTTT. The encoded protein is CAVGASTDTQYF.

V and J are TRBV19 and TRBJ1-5; D may be TRBD1 (5 bases). The V end lost 7 bases, the J end lost 7 bases, and 14 bases lay between the germline ends. Germline-derived CDR1 and CDR2 are LNHDA and SQIVND (reference sequence). The CDR3 sequence is 13 residues long. The CDR3 DNA sequence: TGTGCCAGTACCGACAGACGGGTACAGCCCCAGCATTTT. It codes for CASTDRRVQPQHF. The full variable domain, its missing parts supplied by reference TRBV19 and TRBJ1-5, is DGGITQSPKYLFRKEGQNVTLSCEQNLNHDAMYWYRQDPGQGLRLIYYSQIVNDFQKGDIAEGYSVSREKKESFPLTVTSAQKNPTAFYLCASTDRRVQPQHFGDGTRLSIL.

The table lists this clone with a few counts. V gene TRBV28 combines with J gene TRBJ1-5; possible D gene TRBD1, 5 bases. Germline V gene lookup returns CDR1 MDHEN and CDR2 SYDVKM. The V end was cut by 6 bases, the J end by 0 bases, with 9 bases between. This CDR3 comprises 14 residues. The chain's CDR3 is CASRQVPSNQPQHF. The CDR3 DNA reads TGTGCCAGCAGACAGGTACCTAGCAATCAGCCCCAGCATTTT.

V and J are TRBV18 and TRBJ2-3; D perhaps matches TRBD2 (6 bases). Per the germline V gene, CDR1 is KGHSH and CDR2 is LQKENI. The CDR3 length is 16 residues. Trimming cost V 5 bases and J 2 bases, with 17 bases left between them. CDR3 sequence: CASSWIGRGNTDTQYF. The CDR3 bases are TGTGCCAGCTCATGGATCGGCCGCGGGAACACAGATACGCAGTATTTT. Full variable domain (remainder filled in from reference TRBV18 and TRBJ2-3): NAGVMQNPRHLVRRRGQEARLRCSPMKGHSHVYWYRQLPEEGLKFMVYLQKENIIDESGMPKERFSAEFPKEGPSILRIQQVVRGDSAAYFCASSWIGRGNTDTQYFGPGTRLTVL.

The rearrangement uses TRBV3-1 (or the pseudogene TRBV3-2) and TRBJ2-5; 7 bases match TRBD1. V lost 1 base to trimming and J lost 5 bases; unmatched junction nucleotides: 4. There are 14 residues in the CDR3. Germline-derived CDR1 and CDR2 are LGHDT and YNNKEL (reference sequence). The CDR3 DNA reads TGTGCCAGCAGCCAAGCCGACAGGGTGGAGACCCAGTACTTC. Amino acids: CASSQADRVETQYF.